The T cell receptor beta chain described here comes from a study of T cell responses to AZD1222 COVID-19 vaccine. Study-wide points: CD4 TCRs associated with vaccination spanned spike, dominating at 160-218 and 743-854.

The V end lost 2 bases, the J end lost 10 bases, and 6 bases lay between the germline ends. This CDR3 spans 11 amino acids. Note on this clone: Its antigen is undetermined.

Clones were read by immunoSEQ multiplex PCR, and TCRdb kept only the in-frame ones, dropping some. The sample lists about 53,000 clones; approximately 84% were seen once. This TCR derives from an adult in good health. This specimen consisted of peripheral blood, obtained on day 0 of AZD1222 vaccination. V and J are TRBV12-3 or TRBV12-4 and TRBJ2-1; D gene ambiguous. CDR3 coding DNA: TGTGCCAGCAGTTTAAGTCAAGAGCAGTTCTTC. This gives the protein CASSLSQEQFF.